This TCR beta chain emerged from a study of blood T cell repertoires in COVID-19 (dated by TCRdb to between 2020 and 2021). Some background on the complete study: Samples covering the acute and convalescent phases of COVID-19 were provided by collaborators in the United States, Italy and Spain. The prospective study material was composed of cDNA or gDNA derived from T cells, B-cell-depleted T cells, or PBMCs. Subjects who had been exposed to COVID-19, were actively infected with it, or had recovered from it provided the deeply sampled blood TCRbeta repertoires that made up the dataset. A freely available public database, intended as a resource for researchers studying the immune response to SARS-CoV-2, is where the repertoires were released. Samples were obtained from the ongoing ImmuneRACE study (first 160 participants) and from 1,200 or so subjects provided by 6 global collaborators. The sample metadata nearly always contained a de-identified subject ID, COVID-19 status, age in years and sex. Where available, HLA class I and class II types were taken from metadata supplied by the sample provider and were not determined by assay-based typing.

The collaborating institutions used their own protocols to collect whole blood in K2EDTA tubes. For TCRbeta analysis, collaborators shipped samples in one of three forms: frozen whole blood, isolated PBMCs, or DNA extracted from either of those sample types. Via the germline V gene, CDR1 is SGHVS and CDR2 FQNEAQ. From cysteine to phenylalanine, the CDR3 is 16 amino acids long. The read is trimmed to its CDR3 DNA, 48 bases read in frame from base 1. The junction shows trimming of 2 bases on V and 0 bases on J, and the gene matches do not reach 5 bases of it. The immunoSEQ Assay, a bias-controlled multiplex PCR, was used to amplify TCRbeta CDR3 regions from genomic DNA. Processing in the source paper ran as follows. The number of nucleated cells in each sample was estimated by amplification of reference gene primers within the assay. To quantify the absolute abundance of each unique TCRbeta CDR3 rearrangement, sequence reads were collapsed and filtered. For each sample, productive Simpson clonality was calculated by taking the square root of Simpson's diversity index across productive rearrangements. The source is immuneACCESS, and TCRdb retained only in-frame sequences with V and J called. Part of the clones is not carried over; for the studies checked, unresolved V genes explain less than half of this, and the remainder is unexplained. That table gives V, J and clone size, and the DNA gave D and trimming. This sample lists 250,000 to 300,000 clones; about four fifths were detected once. The top ten clones comprise just under 3% of the sample.

Findings and caveats that apply to the study as a whole: Clinical and demographic metadata were provided uncurated, with the amount varying by source and participant.

To note about this clone: No cognate antigen has been identified for it. There are no base qualities to consult, and no much larger clone falls within one base.

The receptor comes from a woman aged 60-70 years with active or convalescent COVID-19. This receptor chain uses TRBV7-8 and TRBJ1-1; 8 bases in between match TRBD1. The sequenced material came from peripheral blood. CDR3 sequence: CASSLTDRGMNTEAFF. The DNA sequence is TGTGCCAGCAGCTTAACTGACAGGGGCATGAACACTGAAGCTTTCTTT.